This entry concerns a single T cell receptor beta chain. This CDR3 is 15 amino acids long. CDR1 SEHNR and CDR2 FQNEAQ come from the germline V gene (reference sequence). The V and J ends lost 3 bases and 5 bases respectively, with 16 bases between them. The sample belongs to a study of blood T cell repertoires in COVID-19. Overall study context: From the United States, Italy and Spain came samples of acute and convalescent COVID-19.

Libraries were prepared by immunoSEQ multiplex PCR; TCRdb keeps only in-frame clonotypes and omits some of them. The sample consists of 200,000 or so clones, around 85% of them appearing once. Sequences were obtained from peripheral blood. The V and J genes are TRBV7-9 and TRBJ2-5; D may be TRBD2 (6 bases). The source is a person aged 70 to 80 with COVID-19, enrolled during active disease. CDR3 bases: TGTGCCAGCAGCTTCCGGCGGGGCCGGGAGGAGACCCAGTACTTC. This translates into CASSFRRGREETQYF.